This TCR beta chain was documented in a study of cytomegalovirus exposure and HLA in healthy donors. Study-wide background: Most donors, about 82% of roughly 400 genotyped, fell in the Caucasian-associated ancestry cluster. Overall study results and limits: In vitro confirmation showed a few CMV-associated chains to be CMV antigen specific. Some V segments, including TRBV6-2 and TRBV6-3, were excluded as indistinguishable.

PCR involved 60 Vbeta and 13 Jbeta primers. Profiling relied on immunoSEQ multiplex PCR, and the TCRdb table lists in-frame clones only, not all of them. The data hold 140,000 or so clones, with approximately 68% observed a single time. In regard to this clone: As yet, its antigen is unknown. At one boundary the junction diverges from the germline segment, which might be a read error.

CDR3 length: 11 residues. CDR1 and CDR2 from the germline V gene are GTSNPN and SVGIG (reference sequence). The chain uses TRBV30 and TRBJ1-2; D is unclear. Material: PBMCs. The receptor was derived from a man in his 60s in good health and CMV-seronegative. CDR3 DNA sequence: TGTGCCTGGAGTGTAGTCATCTCCGACTCCTTC. It codes for CAWSVVISDSF.